This T cell receptor beta chain was identified in a study of cytomegalovirus exposure and HLA in healthy donors. PCR amplification relied on 60 Vbeta primers (plus 13 Jbeta primers). Sequencing was performed with immunoSEQ multiplex PCR; in TCRdb, only in-frame clones are kept and a portion is missing. The sample lists 150,000 to 200,000 clones; 84% were seen once. CDR3 length equals 14 residues. The germline V and J ends were trimmed by 5 bases and 8 bases, with 15 bases remaining between them. The germline V gene has CDR1 SGHAT and CDR2 FQNNGV. Material for sequencing was PBMCs. The V gene is TRBV11-2, the J gene TRBJ1-4; D might be TRBD1 (5 bases). The receptor was derived from a boy younger than 18 in good health and CMV-seronegative. In DNA form, the CDR3 reads TGTGCCAGCAGCGTGACAGACCGAGGCGAAAAACTGTTTTTT. Amino acids: CASSVTDRGEKLFF.